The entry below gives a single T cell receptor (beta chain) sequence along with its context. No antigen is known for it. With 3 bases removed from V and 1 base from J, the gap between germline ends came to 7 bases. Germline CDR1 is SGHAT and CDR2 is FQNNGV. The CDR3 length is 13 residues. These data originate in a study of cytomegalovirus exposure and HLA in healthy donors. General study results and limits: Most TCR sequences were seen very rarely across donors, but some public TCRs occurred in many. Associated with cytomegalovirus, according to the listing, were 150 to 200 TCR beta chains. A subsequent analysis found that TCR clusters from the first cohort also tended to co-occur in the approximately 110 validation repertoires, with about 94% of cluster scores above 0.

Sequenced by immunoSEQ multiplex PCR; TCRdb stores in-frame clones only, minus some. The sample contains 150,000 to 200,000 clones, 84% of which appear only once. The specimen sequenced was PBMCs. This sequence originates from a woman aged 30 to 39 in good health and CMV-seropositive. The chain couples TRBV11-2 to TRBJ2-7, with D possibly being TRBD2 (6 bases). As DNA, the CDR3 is TGTGCCAGCAGCTTCGGGACTTCCTACGAGCAGTACTTC. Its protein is CASSFGTSYEQYF.